This T cell receptor beta chain was sequenced during a study of cytomegalovirus exposure and HLA in healthy donors (dated by TCRdb to 2016 to 2017). A note on the overall study: According to a later analysis, one platform produced both the 110 or so validation repertoires and the approximately 670 repertoires of the first cohort. To predict cytomegalovirus infection status, the study brought together high-throughput TCR immunosequencing, statistical association of individual TCRs with disease status, and machine learning. Besides the first cohort of around 670 subjects, a separate validation cohort made up of some 110 different subjects was used. The study aimed to test whether signatures of past pathogen exposure could be identified by cataloging public T cell receptors. The research as a whole found: The classifier was reported to diagnose cytomegalovirus status with high specificity and sensitivity in both the original cohort and the validation cohort. A total of some 180 TCR beta chains were listed by the study as associated with cytomegalovirus. While some public TCRs were present in many individuals, most TCR sequences turned up only very rarely across donors. A later analysis found that TCRs clustered in the first cohort also tended to co-occur in the 95 to 150 validation repertoires, with more than 90% of cluster scores above 0. A later analysis lacked HLA typing for the validation cohort, so it scored co-occurrence in that cohort across all 110 or so repertoires. In vitro tests confirmed that a few of the cytomegalovirus-associated TCR beta chains recognize cytomegalovirus antigens. The authors suggested that the approach could potentially be generalized to other disease states and immunological phenotypes.

The CDR3 spans 13 residues, from the cysteine through the phenylalanine. Left in the record is the CDR3 DNA by itself, 39 bases read in frame from the first base. Relative to germline, V is 4 bases shorter and J is 4 bases shorter, with 10 bases between their ends. The CDR1 and CDR2 encoded by the germline V gene are SNHLY and FYNNEI. The donors were included in the validation cohort of some 120 subjects, a group kept apart from the roughly 730-subject first cohort. Libraries came from the immunoSEQ multiplex PCR assay. The study's own analysis went as follows. To diagnose cytomegalovirus status from the catalog of TCR beta chain sequences, a statistical classification framework was built. Drawn from immuneACCESS, this table holds only the in-frame rearrangements with V and J called that TCRdb kept. Clones are partly lost; checked studies trace under half to an unresolved V gene and leave the rest unexplained. V and J calls and clone size are as listed in that table; D and trimming were resolved from the DNA. The sample yields about 190,000 clones; around 81% were counted once. The ten largest clones represent 2.5% to 3% of the sample.

As to this clone: The clone's antigen remains unknown. Per-nucleotide qualities are absent, and no much larger clonotype sits a single base away.

The source of this sequence is a woman aged 18-30 years in good health and CMV-seropositive. Sequenced input: PBMCs. The chain joins TRBV2 to TRBJ1-2, with the D gene not confidently named. The CDR3 is CASSAGPLYGYTF. The sequenced DNA is TGTGCCAGCAGTGCAGGCCCCCTCTATGGCTACACCTTC.